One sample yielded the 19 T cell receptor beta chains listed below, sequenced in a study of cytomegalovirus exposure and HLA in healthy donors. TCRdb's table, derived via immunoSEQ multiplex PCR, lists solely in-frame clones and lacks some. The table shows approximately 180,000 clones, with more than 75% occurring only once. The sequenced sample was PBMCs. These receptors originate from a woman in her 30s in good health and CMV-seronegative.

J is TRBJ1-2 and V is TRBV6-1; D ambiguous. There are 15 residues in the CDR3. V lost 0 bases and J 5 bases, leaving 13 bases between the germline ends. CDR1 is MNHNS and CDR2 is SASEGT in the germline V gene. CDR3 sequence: CASSEAIVWAYGYTF. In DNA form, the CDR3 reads TGTGCCAGCAGTGAAGCGATCGTATGGGCTTATGGCTACACCTTC.

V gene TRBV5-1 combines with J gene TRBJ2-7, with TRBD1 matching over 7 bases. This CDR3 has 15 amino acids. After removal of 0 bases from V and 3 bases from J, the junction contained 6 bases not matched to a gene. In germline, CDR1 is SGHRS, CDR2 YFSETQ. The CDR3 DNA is TGCGCCAGCAGCTTGGGACAGGGAAGGAGCTACGAGCAGTACTTC. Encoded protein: CASSLGQGRSYEQYF.

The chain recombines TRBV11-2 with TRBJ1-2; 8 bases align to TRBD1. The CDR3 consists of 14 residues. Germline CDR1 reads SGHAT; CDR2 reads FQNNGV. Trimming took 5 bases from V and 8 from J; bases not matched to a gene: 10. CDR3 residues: CASSAGQGSYGYTF. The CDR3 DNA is TGTGCCAGCAGCGCCGGACAGGGTAGTTACGGCTACACCTTC.

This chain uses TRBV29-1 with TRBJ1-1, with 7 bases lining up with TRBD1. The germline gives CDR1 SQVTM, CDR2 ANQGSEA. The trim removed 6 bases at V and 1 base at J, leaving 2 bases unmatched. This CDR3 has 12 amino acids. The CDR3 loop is CSVTGENTEAFF. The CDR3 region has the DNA TGCAGCGTAACAGGGGAGAACACTGAAGCTTTCTTT.

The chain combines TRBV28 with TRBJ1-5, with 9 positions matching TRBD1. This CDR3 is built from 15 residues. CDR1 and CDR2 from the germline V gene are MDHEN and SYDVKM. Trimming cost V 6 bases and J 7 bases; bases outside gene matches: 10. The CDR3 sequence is CASSNTGGLGQPQHF. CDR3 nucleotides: TGTGCCAGCAGCAATACAGGGGGCTTAGGGCAGCCCCAGCATTTT.

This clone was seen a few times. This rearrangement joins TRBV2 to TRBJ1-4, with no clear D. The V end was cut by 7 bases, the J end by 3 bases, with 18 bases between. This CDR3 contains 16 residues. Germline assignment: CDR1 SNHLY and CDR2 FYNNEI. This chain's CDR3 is CASTLTNPYANEKLFF. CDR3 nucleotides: TGTGCCAGCACCCTAACCAACCCGTACGCTAATGAAAAACTGTTTTTT.

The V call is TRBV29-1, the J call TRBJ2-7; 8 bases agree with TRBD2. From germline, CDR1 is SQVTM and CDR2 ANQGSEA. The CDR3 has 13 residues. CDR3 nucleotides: TGCACCGCGTTATCAAGCGGGGGCTACGAGCAGTACTTC. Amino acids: CTALSSGGYEQYF.

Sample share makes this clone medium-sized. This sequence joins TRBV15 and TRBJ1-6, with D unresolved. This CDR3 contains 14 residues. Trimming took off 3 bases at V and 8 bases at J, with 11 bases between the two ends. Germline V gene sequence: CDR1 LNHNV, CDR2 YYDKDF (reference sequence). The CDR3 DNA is TGTGCCACCAGCAGTAACAGAGAGCATTCACCCCTCCACTTT. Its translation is CATSSNREHSPLHF.

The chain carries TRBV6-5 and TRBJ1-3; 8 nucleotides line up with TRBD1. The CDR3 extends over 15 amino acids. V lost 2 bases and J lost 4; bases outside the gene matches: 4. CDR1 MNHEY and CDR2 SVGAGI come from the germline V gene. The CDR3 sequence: CASSYDRGAGNTIYF. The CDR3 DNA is TGTGCCAGCAGTTACGACAGGGGTGCGGGAAACACCATATATTTT.

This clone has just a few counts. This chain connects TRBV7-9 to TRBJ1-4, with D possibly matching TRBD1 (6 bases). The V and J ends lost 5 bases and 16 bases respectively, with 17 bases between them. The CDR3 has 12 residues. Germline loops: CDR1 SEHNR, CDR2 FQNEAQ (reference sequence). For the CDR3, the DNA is TGTGCCAGCAGCCTAGGGGGGGGCGAGCCGTTTTTT. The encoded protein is CASSLGGGEPFF.

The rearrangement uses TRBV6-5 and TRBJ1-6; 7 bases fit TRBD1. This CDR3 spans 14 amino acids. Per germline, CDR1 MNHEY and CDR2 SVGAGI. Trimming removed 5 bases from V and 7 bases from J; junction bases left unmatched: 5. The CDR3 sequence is CASSGTEENSPLHF. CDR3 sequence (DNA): TGTGCCAGCAGTGGGACAGAAGAAAATTCACCCCTCCACTTT.

The DNA for the CDR3 is TGCGCCAGCAGCTTAACCACAGGGGTGAGGACTGAAGCTTTCTTT. Translating gives CASSLTTGVRTEAFF. The V call is TRBV5-1, the J call TRBJ1-1; 7 nucleotides agree with TRBD1. This CDR3 contains 15 residues. With 2 bases clipped from V and 5 bases from J, the junction kept 9 bases outside the gene matches. The germline CDR1 and CDR2 sequences are SGHRS and YFSETQ.

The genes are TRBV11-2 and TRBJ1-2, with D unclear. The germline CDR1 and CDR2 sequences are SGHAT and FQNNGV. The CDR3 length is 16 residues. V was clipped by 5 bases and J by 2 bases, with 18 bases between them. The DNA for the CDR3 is TGTGCCAGCAGCCTAAATACGGGTCTTAGGAACTATGGCTACACCTTC. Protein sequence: CASSLNTGLRNYGYTF.

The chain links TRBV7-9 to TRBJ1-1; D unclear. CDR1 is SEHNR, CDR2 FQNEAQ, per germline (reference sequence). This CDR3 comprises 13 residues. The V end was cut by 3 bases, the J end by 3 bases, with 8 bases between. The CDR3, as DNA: TGTGCCAGCAGCTTTCCGGGAGACACTGAAGCTTTCTTT. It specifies CASSFPGDTEAFF.

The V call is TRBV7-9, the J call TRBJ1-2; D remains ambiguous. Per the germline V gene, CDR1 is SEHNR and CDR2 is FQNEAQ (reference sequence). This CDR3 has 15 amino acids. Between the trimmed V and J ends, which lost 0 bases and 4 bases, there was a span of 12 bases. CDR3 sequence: CASSLAAGPLYGYTF. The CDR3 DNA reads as TGTGCCAGCAGCTTAGCGGCAGGCCCTCTCTATGGCTACACCTTC.

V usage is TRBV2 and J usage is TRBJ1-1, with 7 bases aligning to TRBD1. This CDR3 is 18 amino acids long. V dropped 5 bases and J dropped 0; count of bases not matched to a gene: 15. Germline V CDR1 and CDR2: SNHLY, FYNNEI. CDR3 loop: CASSTDLGQSRVNTEAFF. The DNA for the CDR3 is TGTGCCAGCAGTACGGATTTGGGACAGAGTAGGGTGAACACTGAAGCTTTCTTT.

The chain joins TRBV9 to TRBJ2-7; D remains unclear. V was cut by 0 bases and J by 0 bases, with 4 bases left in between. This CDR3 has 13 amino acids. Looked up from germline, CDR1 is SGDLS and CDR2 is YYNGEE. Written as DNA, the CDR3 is TGTGCCAGCAGCGTAGCCGGCTCCTACGAGCAGTACTTC. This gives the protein CASSVAGSYEQYF.

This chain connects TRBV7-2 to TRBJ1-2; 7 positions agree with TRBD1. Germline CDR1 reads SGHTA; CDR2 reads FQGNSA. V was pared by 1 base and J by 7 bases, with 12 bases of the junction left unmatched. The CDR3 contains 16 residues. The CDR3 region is CASSLEGGARIGGYTF. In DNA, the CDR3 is TGTGCCAGCAGCTTAGAAGGGGGCGCGCGTATTGGTGGCTACACCTTC.

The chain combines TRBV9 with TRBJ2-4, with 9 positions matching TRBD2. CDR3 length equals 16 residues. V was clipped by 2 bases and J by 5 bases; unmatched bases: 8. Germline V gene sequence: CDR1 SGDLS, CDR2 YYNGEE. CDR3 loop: CASSVGRGGWENIQYF. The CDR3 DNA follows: TGTGCCAGCAGCGTGGGGCGGGGGGGCTGGGAAAACATTCAGTACTTC.